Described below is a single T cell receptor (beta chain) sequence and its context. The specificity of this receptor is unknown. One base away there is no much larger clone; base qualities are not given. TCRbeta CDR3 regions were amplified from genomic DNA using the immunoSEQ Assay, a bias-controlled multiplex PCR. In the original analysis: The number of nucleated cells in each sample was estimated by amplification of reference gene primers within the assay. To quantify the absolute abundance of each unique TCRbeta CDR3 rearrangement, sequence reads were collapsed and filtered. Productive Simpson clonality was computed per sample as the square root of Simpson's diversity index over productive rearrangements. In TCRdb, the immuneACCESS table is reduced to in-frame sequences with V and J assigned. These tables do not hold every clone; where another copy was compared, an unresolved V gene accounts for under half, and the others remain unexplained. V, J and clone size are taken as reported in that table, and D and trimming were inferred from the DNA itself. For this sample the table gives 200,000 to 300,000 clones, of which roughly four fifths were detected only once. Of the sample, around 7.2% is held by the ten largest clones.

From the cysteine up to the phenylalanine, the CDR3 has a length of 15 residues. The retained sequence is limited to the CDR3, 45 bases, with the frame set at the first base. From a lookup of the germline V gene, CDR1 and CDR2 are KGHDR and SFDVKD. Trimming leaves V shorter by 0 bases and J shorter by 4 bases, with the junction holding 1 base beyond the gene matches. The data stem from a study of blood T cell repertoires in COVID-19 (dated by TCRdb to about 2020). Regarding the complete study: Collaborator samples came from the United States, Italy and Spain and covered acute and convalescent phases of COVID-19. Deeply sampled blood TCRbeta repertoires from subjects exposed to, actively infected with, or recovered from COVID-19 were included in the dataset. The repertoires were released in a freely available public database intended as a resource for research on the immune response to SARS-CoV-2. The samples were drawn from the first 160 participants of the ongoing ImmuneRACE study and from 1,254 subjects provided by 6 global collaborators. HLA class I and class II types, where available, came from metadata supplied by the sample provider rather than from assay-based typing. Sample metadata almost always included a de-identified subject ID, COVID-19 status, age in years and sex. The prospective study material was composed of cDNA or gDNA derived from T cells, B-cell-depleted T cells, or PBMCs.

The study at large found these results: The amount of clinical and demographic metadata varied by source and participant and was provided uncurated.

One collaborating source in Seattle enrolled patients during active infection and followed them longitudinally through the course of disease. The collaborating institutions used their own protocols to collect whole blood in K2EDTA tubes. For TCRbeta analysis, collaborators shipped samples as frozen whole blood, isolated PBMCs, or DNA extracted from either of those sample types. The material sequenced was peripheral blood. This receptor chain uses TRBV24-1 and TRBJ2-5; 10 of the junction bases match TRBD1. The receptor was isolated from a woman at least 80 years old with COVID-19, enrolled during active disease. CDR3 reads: CATSDLGTGVETQYF. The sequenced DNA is TGTGCCACCAGTGATTTGGGGACAGGGGTAGAGACCCAGTACTTC.